These 26 T cell receptor beta chains originate from one sample sequenced in a study of CD8+CD57+ T cells in acquired aplastic anemia. Profiling that covered TCR beta VDJ and CDR3 relied on genomic DNA as its template. MiXCR, applied by TCRdb to the reads, yields one record per CDR3 protein. The sample records about 150,000 distinct CDR3 sequences, 40% to 55% being singletons. Flow cytometry had shown expanded CD8+CD57+ cells in the patients chosen for sequencing. Sequenced sample: sorted CD4+, CD8+, or CD8+CD57+ T cells (not recorded which) from PBMCs. These receptors originate from a human donor with aplastic anemia.

The table lists this clonotype with a few counts. The chain employs TRBV2 and TRBJ2-3; D is uncertain. The CDR3 covers 14 residues. Between the trimmed V and J ends, which lost 8 bases and 3 bases, there was a span of 15 bases. Germline lookup yields CDR1 SNHLY and CDR2 FYNNEI. CDR3 amino acids: CASRSTRRTDTQYF. The CDR3 DNA is TGTGCCAGCCGGTCGACCCGCCGAACAGATACGCAGTATTTT. The full variable domain, rest sourced from reference TRBV2 and TRBJ2-3, is EPEVTQTPSHQVTQMGQEVILRCVPISNHLYFYWYRQILGQKVEFLVSFYNNEISEKSEIFDDQFSVERPDGSNFTLKIRSTKLEDSAMYFCASRSTRRTDTQYFGPGTRLTVL.

The V and J genes are TRBV24-1 and TRBJ1-2; 9 nucleotides align to TRBD1. J was trimmed by 8 bases and V by 4 bases; bases with no gene match: 10. The CDR3 is made up of 15 amino acids. Per germline, CDR1 KGHDR and CDR2 SFDVKD. The CDR3 loop reads CATSDRTGEFYGYTF. Written as DNA, the CDR3 is TGTGCCACCAGTGACCGGACAGGGGAGTTTTACGGCTACACCTTC.

A single count supports this clonotype. V usage is TRBV5-1 and J usage is TRBJ1-2; TRBD1 agrees at 9 bases. This CDR3 has 15 amino acids. The J segment lost 8 bases and the V segment lost 3 bases, leaving 11 bases of the junction unmatched. Per the germline V gene, CDR1 is SGHRS and CDR2 is YFSETQ. CDR3 DNA sequence: TGCGCCAGCAGCTGGGAAAACAGGGGGCTTAACGGCTACACCTTC. Translation: CASSWENRGLNGYTF.

Details on this clonotype: It may be a read error: a sequence one base away is much more abundant. The CDR3 loop reads CASSGWEGWNEQSF. The CDR3 nucleotides are TGTGCCAGCAGCGGGTGGGAGGGTTGGAATGAGCAGTCCTTC. V usage is TRBV9 and J usage is TRBJ2-1; 7 positions match TRBD2. The CDR3 is 14 amino acids. Germline CDR1 and CDR2: SGDLS and YYNGEE.

The V gene is TRBV25-1, the J gene TRBJ1-2; D is ambiguous. The CDR3 length is 12 residues. The germline CDR1 and CDR2 sequences are MGHDK and SYGVNS. Trimming pared 4 bases from V and 7 bases from J, leaving 10 bases between. The chain's CDR3 is CASSAGRGGYTF. The CDR3 DNA is TGTGCCAGCAGTGCTGGACGGGGTGGCTACACCTTC.

This clonotype was found many times. The V and J genes are TRBV20-1 and TRBJ2-3, with 12 nucleotides matching TRBD2. Germline V gene lookup returns CDR1 DFQATT and CDR2 SNEGSKA (reference sequence). The CDR3 has 12 amino acids. After removal of 3 bases from V and 13 bases from J, the junction contained 5 bases not matched to a gene. CDR3 amino acids: CSARSTSGGEYF. CDR3 DNA sequence: TGCAGTGCTAGGTCGACTAGCGGGGGAGAGTATTTT.

This clonotype was detected ten times or more. The gene calls are TRBV12-3 or TRBV12-4 and TRBJ2-3; no clear D gene. The CDR3 length is 13 residues. V gave up 3 bases and J gave up 0 bases, with 4 bases separating them. Here the CDR3 reads CASSLRSTDTQYF. The CDR3 nucleotides read TGTGCCAGCAGTTTGAGGAGCACAGATACGCAGTATTTT.

Of note for this clonotype: A much larger clone lies one base from this, so it may be a read error. V gene TRBV24-1 combines with J gene TRBJ2-3, with D tentatively TRBD1 or TRBD2 (6 bases each). The V gene lost 6 bases and the J gene lost 7 bases, with 16 bases spanning the gap. There are 14 residues in the CDR3. Germline loops: CDR1 KGHDR, CDR2 SFDVKD. The CDR3 protein is CATSLWGAHHTQYF. As DNA, the CDR3 is TGTGCCACCAGTTTGTGGGGGGCCCACCATACGCAGTATTTT.

This chain uses TRBV15 with TRBJ2-1, with 8 bases matching TRBD1. Germline V gene data show CDR1 as LNHNV and CDR2 as YYDKDF (reference sequence). The CDR3 covers 16 residues. The junction had 12 bases not matched to a gene; V was cut back by 2 bases and J by 9 bases. The CDR3 loop is CATSRTPQGARGEQFF. The DNA of the CDR3 is TGTGCCACCAGCAGAACCCCCCAGGGGGCGCGAGGTGAGCAGTTCTTC.

Many counts were recorded for this clonotype. The V gene is TRBV25-1, the J gene TRBJ2-2; weak D call: TRBD2 (6 bases). The germline gives CDR1 MGHDK, CDR2 SYGVNS. The CDR3 length is 15 residues. V lost 2 bases, J lost 0 bases, and 7 bases lay in between. As DNA, the CDR3 is TGTGCCAGCAGTGAACCGGGAGCGAACACCGGGGAGCTGTTTTTT. The encoded protein is CASSEPGANTGELFF.

This clonotype has ten or more counts. V gene TRBV5-1 combines with J gene TRBJ1-1; D is unclear. The V and J ends lost 6 bases and 0 bases respectively, with 9 bases between them. Germline V lookup: CDR1 SGHRS, CDR2 YFSETQ. This CDR3 contains 13 residues. The CDR3 sequence: CASKVLLNTEAFF. CDR3 nucleotide sequence: TGCGCCAGCAAGGTACTCTTGAACACTGAAGCTTTCTTT. The entire variable domain, with the rest obtained from reference TRBV5-1 and TRBJ1-1, is as follows: KAGVTQTPRYLIKTRGQQVTLSCSPISGHRSVSWYQQTPGQGLQFLFEYFSETQRNKGNFPGRFSGRQFSNSRSEMNVSTLELGDSALYLCASKVLLNTEAFFGQGTRLTVV.

This clonotype occurred many times. This CDR3 reads CASSPALGGIYEQYF. For the CDR3, the DNA is TGTGCCAGCAGCCCAGCCCTCGGGGGGATTTACGAGCAGTACTTC. This chain uses TRBV4-2 with TRBJ2-7; 7 positions match TRBD2. This CDR3 comprises 15 residues. Germline loops: CDR1 LGHNA, CDR2 YNFKEQ. J lost 4 bases, V lost 4 bases, and 10 bases had no gene match.

The CDR3 spells CSAHRTAVQSETQYF. CDR3 DNA: TGCAGTGCTCACCGGACAGCCGTCCAGTCCGAGACCCAGTACTTC. The chain couples TRBV20-1 to TRBJ2-5, with D possibly being TRBD1 (6 bases). Germline V CDR1 and CDR2: DFQATT, SNEGSKA (reference sequence). Trimming shortened V by 5 bases and J by 5 bases, and 21 bases separated the two germline ends. CDR3 size: 15 residues.

The chain recombines TRBV19 with TRBJ1-1; D gene uncertain. The V and J ends lost 5 bases and 0 bases respectively, with 7 bases between them. The V gene's germline CDR1 is LNHDA and CDR2 SQIVND (reference sequence). This CDR3 contains 13 residues. DNA of the CDR3: TGTGCCAGTAGTCAGCAGATGAACACTGAAGCTTTCTTT. Protein: CASSQQMNTEAFF.

This clonotype has at least ten counts. This rearrangement joins TRBV6-2 or TRBV6-3 to TRBJ2-5; the D is unclear. Germline V gene data show CDR1 as MNHEY and CDR2 as SVGEGT. The CDR3 loop spans 13 amino acids. The V end lost 1 base, the J end lost 2 bases, and 5 bases lay between the germline ends. This CDR3 is CASSYYPQETQYF. The CDR3 coding sequence is TGTGCCAGCAGTTACTATCCTCAAGAGACCCAGTACTTC.

This clonotype has more than one count but fewer than ten. V is TRBV10-3 and J is TRBJ2-5; D gene ambiguous. Trimming stripped 0 bases from V and 3 bases from J, with 5 bases between. The CDR3 consists of 13 residues. Looked up from germline, CDR1 is ENHRY and CDR2 is SYGVKD. This CDR3 is CAISESTEETQYF. The CDR3 nucleotides read TGTGCCATCAGTGAGTCAACGGAAGAGACCCAGTACTTC.

In its sample, this clonotype was seen many times. This rearrangement joins TRBV25-1 to TRBJ1-4, with 9 bases identical to TRBD1. J lost 8 bases, V lost 5 bases, and 9 bases had no gene match. Per the germline V gene, CDR1 is MGHDK and CDR2 is SYGVNS. This CDR3 is built from 15 residues. CDR3 in amino acids: CASSSPGTGKEKLFF. The CDR3 bases are TGTGCCAGCAGTTCCCCCGGGACAGGGAAAGAAAAACTGTTTTTT.

This clonotype was picked up a small number of times. The V call is TRBV18, the J call TRBJ1-2; D not certain. V was clipped by 1 base and J by 0 bases, with 6 bases between them. The CDR3 is 14 amino acids. Germline V CDR1 and CDR2: KGHSH, LQKENI. As DNA, the CDR3 is TGTGCCAGCTCACCACTAACCTCTAACTATGGCTACACCTTC. Translating it yields CASSPLTSNYGYTF.

The J gene is TRBJ2-6, the V gene TRBV11-1; D may be TRBD2 (6 bases). Germline values: CDR1 SGHAT, CDR2 FQDESV (reference sequence). Trimming left V 5 bases short and J 1 base short, with 12 bases between. The CDR3 is 16 amino acids. CDR3 amino acids: CASSAGTPSGANVLTF. CDR3 bases: TGTGCCAGCAGCGCCGGGACTCCTTCTGGGGCCAACGTCCTGACTTTC.

V and J are TRBV20-1 and TRBJ2-3, with 9 bases aligning to TRBD1. V lost 3 bases, J lost 1 base, and 2 bases stayed unmatched. The CDR3 length is 14 residues. Germline CDR1 and CDR2: DFQATT and SNEGSKA (reference sequence). DNA for the CDR3: TGCAGTGCTAGCGACAGGGGGGGCACAGATACGCAGTATTTT. Translated, it gives CSASDRGGTDTQYF.

A word on this clonotype: The CDR3 does not end in the conserved phenylalanine or tryptophan, so this is likely a read error. The chain is built from TRBV5-3 and TRBJ1-1; D unresolved. TRBV5-3 is noted as an ORF with a role that remains uncertain. CDR3 length: 13 residues. DNA for the CDR3: TGTGCCAGCAGCTTGGAAGGGAACACTGAAGCTTTCATT. Amino acid sequence: CASSLEGNTEAFI.

This clonotype has more than one count but fewer than ten. The chain couples TRBV18 to TRBJ2-5; no clear D. This CDR3 has 16 residues. Trimming shortened V by 0 bases and J by 0 bases, and 11 bases separated the two germline ends. The germline V gene has CDR1 KGHSH and CDR2 LQKENI. The CDR3 nucleotides read TGTGCCAGCTCACCACCCGGCTTGGGGTACCAAGAGACCCAGTACTTC. This translates into CASSPPGLGYQETQYF.

This clonotype appeared many times. The genes are TRBV5-5 and TRBJ2-5, with unresolved D. The V gene's germline CDR1 is SGHKS and CDR2 YYEKEE (reference sequence). This CDR3 is built from 13 residues. V lost 0 bases, J lost 0 bases, and 3 bases lay in between. CDR3 protein: CASSLAHQETQYF. The CDR3 coding sequence is TGTGCCAGCAGCTTGGCCCACCAAGAGACCCAGTACTTC. The full variable domain, completed using reference TRBV5-5 and TRBJ2-5, is DAGVTQSPTHLIKTRGQQVTLRCSPISGHKSVSWYQQVLGQGPQFIFQYYEKEERGRGNFPDRFSARQFPNYSSELNVNALLLGDSALYLCASSLAHQETQYFGPGTRLLVL.

The sample holds a few counts of this clonotype. The chain links TRBV24-1 to TRBJ1-2; 12 positions match TRBD1. In germline, CDR1 is KGHDR, CDR2 SFDVKD. Trimming cost V 3 bases and J 8 bases; bases outside gene matches: 12. The CDR3 runs to 17 residues. DNA for the CDR3: TGTGCCACCAGTGATACCAAGGGGACAGGGGGCCTGGGGGGCTACACCTTC. Its protein product is CATSDTKGTGGLGGYTF.

Ten or more counts support this clonotype. This chain uses TRBV6-4 with TRBJ1-6, with D perhaps matching TRBD1 (5 bases). V lost 6 bases, J lost 7 bases, and 10 bases lay in between. The CDR3 is 13 amino acids. In germline, CDR1 is MRHNA, CDR2 SNTAGT. In DNA, the CDR3 is TGTGCCAGCAGACGGGACTTCAATTCACCCCTCCACTTT. It encodes CASRRDFNSPLHF.

In its sample, this clonotype was seen many times. The junction departs from germline at one end; a sequencing error may be responsible. The chain recombines TRBV7-7 with TRBJ1-3, with D maybe TRBD1 (5 bases). This CDR3 has 17 residues. Germline V gene data show CDR1 as SSHAT and CDR2 as FNYEAQ (reference sequence). This CDR3 is CASRGDRLKGSGNTIYF. Written as DNA, the CDR3 is TGTGCTAGCAGAGGGGACCGCCTAAAAGGCTCTGGAAACACCATATATTTT.